This T cell receptor beta chain was observed in a study of somatic mutations in cytotoxic T cells in rheumatoid arthritis. Background on the study: The researchers flow-sorted some T-cell populations stained with V beta antibodies and got nearly 100% purity, and these included V beta1+ cells sequenced for TCRB. Study-wide results and caveats: The targets (antigens) of the expanded CD8+ clones were not known. The clonality of CD8+ T cells was not significantly different between rheumatoid arthritis patients and age-matched healthy controls.

Data came from immunoSEQ multiplex PCR; TCRdb stores just in-frame clones and leaves some out. The data hold 2,500 to 3,000 clones, with around 83% observed a single time. This clone was detected only a few times. Its matching antigen is unknown. Purity of the CD4+ and CD8+ cells, isolated by positive magnetic bead selection, was checked by flow cytometry. Germline trimming cut 3 bases from V and 3 bases from J; bases unmatched to any gene: 13. CDR3 size: 18 residues. Germline V gene data show CDR1 as MDHEN and CDR2 as SYDVKM. The sequencing input was CD8+ T cells sorted from blood. This chain uses TRBV28 with TRBJ2-1; 8 bases are shared with TRBD2. This receptor was taken from a man aged 55 to 69 with rheumatoid arthritis. CDR3 in amino acids: CASSFSIPGLVHYNEQFF. Written as DNA, the CDR3 is TGTGCCAGCAGTTTTAGTATACCGGGACTAGTGCACTACAATGAGCAGTTCTTC.